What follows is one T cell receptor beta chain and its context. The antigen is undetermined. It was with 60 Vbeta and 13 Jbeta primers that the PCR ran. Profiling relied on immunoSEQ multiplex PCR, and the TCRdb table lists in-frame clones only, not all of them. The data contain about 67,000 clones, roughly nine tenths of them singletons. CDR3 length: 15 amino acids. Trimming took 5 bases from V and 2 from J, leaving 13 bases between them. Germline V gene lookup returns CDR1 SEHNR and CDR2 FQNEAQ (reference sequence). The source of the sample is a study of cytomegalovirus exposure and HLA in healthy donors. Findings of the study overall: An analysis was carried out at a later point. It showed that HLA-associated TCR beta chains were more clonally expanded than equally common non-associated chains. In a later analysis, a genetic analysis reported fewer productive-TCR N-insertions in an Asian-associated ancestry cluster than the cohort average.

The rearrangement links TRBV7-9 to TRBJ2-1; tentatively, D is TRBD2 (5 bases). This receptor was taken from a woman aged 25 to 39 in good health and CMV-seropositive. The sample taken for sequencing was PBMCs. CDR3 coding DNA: TGTGCCAGCAGCCCAAGCGGTTTCCCCTACAATGAGCAGTTCTTC. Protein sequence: CASSPSGFPYNEQFF. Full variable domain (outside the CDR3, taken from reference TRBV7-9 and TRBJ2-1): DTGVSQNPRHKITKRGQNVTFRCDPISEHNRLYWYRQTLGQGPEFLTYFQNEAQLEKSRLLSDRFSAERPKGSFSTLEIQRTEQGDSAMYLCASSPSGFPYNEQFFGPGTRLTVL.